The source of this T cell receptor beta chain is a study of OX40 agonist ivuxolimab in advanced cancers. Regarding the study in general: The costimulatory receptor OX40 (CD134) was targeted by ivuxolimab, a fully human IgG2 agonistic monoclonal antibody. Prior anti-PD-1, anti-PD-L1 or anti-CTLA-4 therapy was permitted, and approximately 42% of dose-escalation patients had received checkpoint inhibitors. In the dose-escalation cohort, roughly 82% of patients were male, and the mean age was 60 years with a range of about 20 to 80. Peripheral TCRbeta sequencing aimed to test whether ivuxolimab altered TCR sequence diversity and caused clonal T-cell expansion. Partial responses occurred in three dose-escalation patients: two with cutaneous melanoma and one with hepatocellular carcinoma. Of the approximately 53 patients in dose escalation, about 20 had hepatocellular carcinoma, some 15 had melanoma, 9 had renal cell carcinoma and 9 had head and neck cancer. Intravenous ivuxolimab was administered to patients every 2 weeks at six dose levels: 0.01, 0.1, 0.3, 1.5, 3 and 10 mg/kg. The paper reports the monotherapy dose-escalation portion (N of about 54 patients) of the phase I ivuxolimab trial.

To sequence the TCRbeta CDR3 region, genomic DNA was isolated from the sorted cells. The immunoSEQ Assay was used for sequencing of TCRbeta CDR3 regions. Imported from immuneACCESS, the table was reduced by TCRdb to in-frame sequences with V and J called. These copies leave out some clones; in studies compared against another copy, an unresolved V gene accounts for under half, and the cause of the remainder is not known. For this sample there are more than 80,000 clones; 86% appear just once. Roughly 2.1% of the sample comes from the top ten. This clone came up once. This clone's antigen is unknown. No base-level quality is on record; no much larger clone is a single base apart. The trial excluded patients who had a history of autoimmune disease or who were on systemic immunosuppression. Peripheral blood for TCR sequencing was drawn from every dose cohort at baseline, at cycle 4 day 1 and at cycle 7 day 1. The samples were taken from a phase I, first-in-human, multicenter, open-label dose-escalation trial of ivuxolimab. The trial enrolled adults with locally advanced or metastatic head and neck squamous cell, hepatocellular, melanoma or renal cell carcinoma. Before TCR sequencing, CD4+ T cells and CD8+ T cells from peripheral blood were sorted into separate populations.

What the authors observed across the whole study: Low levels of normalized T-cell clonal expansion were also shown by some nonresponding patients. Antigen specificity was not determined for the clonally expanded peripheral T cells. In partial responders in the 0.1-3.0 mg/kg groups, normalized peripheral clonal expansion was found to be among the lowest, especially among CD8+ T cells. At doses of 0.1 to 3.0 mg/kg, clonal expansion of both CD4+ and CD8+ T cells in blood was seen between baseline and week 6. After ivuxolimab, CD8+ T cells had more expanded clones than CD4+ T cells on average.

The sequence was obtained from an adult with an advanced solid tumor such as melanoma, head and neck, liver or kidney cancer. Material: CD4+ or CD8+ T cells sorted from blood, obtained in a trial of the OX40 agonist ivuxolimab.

The nucleotides are TGTGCCAGCAGCGCCGGACTAGCGGGAGCCACAGATACGCAGTATTTT. Its coded protein is CASSAGLAGATDTQYF. The sequence links TRBV5-4 to TRBJ2-3; TRBD2 matches 13 bases in the middle. Taken from cysteine to phenylalanine, the CDR3 has 16 residues. Only CDR3 DNA is held: 48 bases, read in frame from base 1. The germline V gene (reference sequence) provides CDR1 SGHNT and CDR2 YYREEE. V trim: 4 bases; J trim: 2 bases; unmatched bases: 4. With the portions outside the CDR3 filled from the reference TRBV5-4 and TRBJ2-3 genes, the complete variable region becomes ETGVTQSPTHLIKTRGQQVTLRCSSQSGHNTVSWYQQALGQGPQFIFQYYREEENGRGNFPPRFSGLQFPNYSSELNVNALELDDSALYLCASSAGLAGATDTQYFGPGTRLTVL.